Following are 30 T cell receptor beta chains from one sample sequenced in a study of CD8+CD57+ T cells in acquired aplastic anemia. Genomic DNA served as template for TCR beta VDJ and CDR3 profiling. TCRdb called the reads again in MiXCR, with one record for every CDR3 protein. The data hold some 150,000 distinct CDR3 sequences, with about 48% observed a single time. Before being chosen for sequencing, patients had shown CD8+CD57+ cell expansion by flow cytometry. Sequenced input: sorted CD4+, CD8+, or CD8+CD57+ T cells (not recorded which) from PBMCs. The receptors originated from a human donor with aplastic anemia.

This rearrangement joins TRBV19 to TRBJ2-3; a weak D match, TRBD2 (6 bases). V lost 3 bases, J lost 0 bases, and 13 bases lay in between. Germline CDR1 LNHDA, CDR2 SQIVND (reference sequence). The CDR3 spans 16 residues. CDR3 sequence (DNA): TGTGCCAGTAGTATTAGGGGAGGCGCTAGCACAGATACGCAGTATTTT. Amino acids: CASSIRGGASTDTQYF.

The sample holds a few counts of this clonotype. The J gene is TRBJ1-6, the V gene TRBV5-1; TRBD1 is a possible D gene (6 bases). CDR3 length equals 13 residues. V lost 2 bases to trimming and J lost 10 bases, with 10 bases between them. Germline values: CDR1 SGHRS, CDR2 YFSETQ. CDR3: CASSFRGNSPLHF. The CDR3 DNA is TGCGCCAGCAGCTTTAGGGGGAACTCACCCCTCCACTTT.

This clonotype showed up just a few times. J is TRBJ2-3 and V is TRBV12-3 or TRBV12-4; a possible D gene is TRBD2 (7 bases). Trimming removed 3 bases at V and 7 bases at J, with 14 bases between. The CDR3 extends over 14 amino acids. This chain's CDR3 is CASSFSGGRNTQYF. For the CDR3, the DNA is TGTGCCAGCAGTTTTTCGGGGGGCCGAAATACGCAGTATTTT.

The chain is built from TRBV10-1 and TRBJ1-2; TRBD1 matches 11 bases. With 10 bases clipped from V and 4 bases from J, the junction kept 11 bases outside the gene matches. This CDR3 contains 15 residues. Germline loops: CDR1 WNHNN, CDR2 SYGVQD (reference sequence). The CDR3 region is CATLTRDRGTYGYTF. The CDR3 DNA is TGCGCCACCCTTACCAGGGACAGGGGGACCTATGGCTACACCTTC.

This clonotype was picked up many times. The rearrangement links TRBV20-1 to TRBJ2-7, with D tentatively TRBD1 (6 bases). Germline CDR1 reads DFQATT; CDR2 reads SNEGSKA (reference sequence). CDR3 size: 13 residues. V dropped 0 bases and J dropped 3 bases, with 9 bases sitting between them. The CDR3 sequence: CSAREGHGYEQYF. The CDR3 DNA is TGCAGTGCTAGAGAGGGACACGGCTACGAGCAGTACTTC.

Only a few counts were recorded for this clonotype. The chain carries TRBV20-1 and TRBJ2-1; D gene ambiguous. Germline CDR1 and CDR2: DFQATT and SNEGSKA (reference sequence). This CDR3 is 14 amino acids long. V lost 7 bases, J lost 6 bases, and 19 bases lay in between. Here the CDR3 reads CSVPREYLRNEQFF. CDR3 nucleotides: TGCAGTGTCCCGCGTGAATACCTCCGCAATGAGCAGTTCTTC.

This clonotype was observed many times. V gene TRBV5-6 combines with J gene TRBJ2-7, with 8 bases lining up with TRBD2. The CDR3 spans 13 residues. Unmatched junction bases numbered 4, after V lost 3 bases and J lost 5 bases. Germline-derived CDR1 and CDR2 are SGHDT and YYEEEE. Here the CDR3 reads CASSSAGAHEQYF. CDR3 nucleotide sequence: TGTGCCAGCAGCTCAGCGGGGGCCCACGAGCAGTACTTC.

This clonotype was detected ten times or more. This sequence joins TRBV7-9 and TRBJ2-1; weak D call: TRBD1 (6 bases). Germline CDR1 reads SEHNR; CDR2 reads FQNEAQ (reference sequence). The CDR3 contains 13 residues. Trimming took 4 bases from V and 4 from J, leaving 8 bases between them. The CDR3 protein is CASSSQGYNEQFF. The DNA of the CDR3 is TGTGCCAGCAGCTCACAGGGTTACAATGAGCAGTTCTTC.

The chain is built from TRBV20-1 and TRBJ2-1, with TRBD2 matching over 13 bases. The germline V gene encodes CDR1 DFQATT and CDR2 SNEGSKA (reference sequence). There are 17 residues in the CDR3. Trimming removed 1 base from V and 8 bases from J; junction bases left unmatched: 11. CDR3: CSARVMTTTSGGYEQFF. The CDR3 DNA reads TGCAGTGCTAGAGTGATGACTACGACTAGCGGGGGGTATGAGCAGTTCTTC.

The chain has TRBV7-9 and TRBJ1-2, with unresolved D. The V end was cut by 4 bases, the J end by 8 bases, with 8 bases between. Germline V CDR1 and CDR2: SEHNR, FQNEAQ (reference sequence). CDR3 length: 11 amino acids. The CDR3 region is CASSSPFGYTF. CDR3 DNA sequence: TGTGCCAGCAGCTCCCCTTTCGGCTACACCTTC.

Sample share makes this clonotype medium-sized. This sequence joins TRBV5-1 and TRBJ2-7, with a weak D call TRBD1 (6 bases). The germline V gene encodes CDR1 SGHRS and CDR2 YFSETQ. V was shortened by 4 bases and J by 2 bases, with 16 bases between the two germline ends. The CDR3 contains 15 residues. The CDR3 spells CASSDPGDSAYEQYF. DNA of the CDR3: TGCGCCAGCAGCGATCCAGGGGATTCGGCCTACGAGCAGTACTTC.

This clonotype was seen ten or more times. The CDR3 loop is CASRPRGENSPLHF. CDR3 nucleotides: TGTGCCAGCAGACCCAGGGGAGAGAATTCACCCCTCCACTTT. The chain employs TRBV27 and TRBJ1-6; D is possibly TRBD1 (6 bases). V lost 6 bases and J lost 7, with 13 bases in between. Germline loops: CDR1 MNHEY, CDR2 SMNVEV (reference sequence). The CDR3 loop spans 14 amino acids.

This clonotype was picked up many times. This chain joins TRBV11-2 and TRBJ1-5; D unclear. Germline V gene lookup returns CDR1 SGHAT and CDR2 FQNNGV. Trimming left V 1 base short and J 8 bases short, with 6 bases between. There are 12 residues in the CDR3. The CDR3 sequence: CASSLGREPQHF. In DNA form, the CDR3 reads TGTGCCAGCAGCTTAGGGAGAGAGCCCCAGCATTTT.

This clonotype showed up just a few times. J is TRBJ2-1 and V is TRBV10-3, with D possibly TRBD2 on 6 matching bases. This CDR3 has 14 amino acids. CDR1 is ENHRY, CDR2 SYGVKD, per germline. V lost 4 bases to trimming and J lost 1 base, with 8 bases between them. CDR3 sequence: CAISAGGSYNEQFF. CDR3 DNA: TGTGCCATCAGTGCCGGGGGTTCCTACAATGAGCAGTTCTTC.

CDR3 residues: CASSNTGTGPSTDTQYF. CDR3 sequence (DNA): TGCGCCAGCAGCAATACCGGGACAGGGCCGAGCACAGATACGCAGTATTTT. The rearrangement uses TRBV4-1 and TRBJ2-3; 9 nucleotides line up with TRBD1. Germline CDR1 MGHRA, CDR2 YSYEKL. V was pared by 5 bases and J by 0 bases, with 9 bases of the junction left unmatched. CDR3 length: 17 residues.

At least ten counts were recorded for this clonotype. The chain has TRBV7-9 and TRBJ1-2; weak D call: TRBD1 (5 bases). Germline V gene sequence: CDR1 SEHNR, CDR2 FQNEAQ (reference sequence). V lost 3 bases to trimming and J lost 7 bases, with 12 bases between them. This CDR3 contains 13 residues. CDR3 nucleotide sequence: TGTGCCAGCAGCTTGGGGGGGGGGACTGGCTACACCTTC. As protein: CASSLGGGTGYTF.

V and J are TRBV2 and TRBJ2-3; D not resolved. The CDR3 loop spans 15 amino acids. CDR1 and CDR2 from the germline V gene are SNHLY and FYNNEI. Trimming stripped 6 bases from V and 0 bases from J, with 13 bases between. CDR3 nucleotides: TGTGCCAGCAGCCCCTATCGGGCGAGCACAGATACGCAGTATTTT. Translated, it gives CASSPYRASTDTQYF.

In this sample, this clonotype turned up many times. CDR3 loop: CASSGGAGYTF. The CDR3 nucleotides are TGTGCCAGCAGCGGGGGGGCTGGCTACACCTTC. The chain combines TRBV2 with TRBJ1-2; a weak D match, TRBD1 (6 bases). The CDR3 runs 11 residues. Germline V lookup: CDR1 SNHLY, CDR2 FYNNEI. Deletions cut 6 bases from V and 7 bases from J, with 9 bases between.

This clonotype showed up many times. The chain combines TRBV3-1 with TRBJ1-5, with D perhaps TRBD1 (5 bases). The CDR3 covers 14 residues. With 4 bases removed from V and 6 bases from J, the gap between germline ends came to 13 bases. CDR1 and CDR2 from the germline V gene are LGHDT and YNNKEL (reference sequence). CDR3 amino acids: CASSPGGAGQPQHF. CDR3 DNA: TGTGCCAGCAGCCCGGGGGGTGCGGGTCAGCCCCAGCATTTT.

This clonotype was picked up a small number of times. This chain connects TRBV11-2 to TRBJ2-2, with 8 bases fitting TRBD2. The CDR3 contains 17 residues. The V gene's germline CDR1 is SGHAT and CDR2 FQNNGV. Trimming removed 4 bases from V and 4 bases from J; junction bases left unmatched: 11. CDR3 DNA sequence: TGTGCCAGCAGCTCCCGGGGGGGAAGGCGGGGCACCGGGGAGCTGTTTTTT. Its protein product is CASSSRGGRRGTGELFF.

J is TRBJ1-2 and V is TRBV10-3, with TRBD1 matching 9 bases. Germline CDR1 ENHRY, CDR2 SYGVKD. The CDR3 is made up of 17 amino acids. V shed 10 bases, J shed 4 bases, and the junction held 19 bases outside the gene matches. For the CDR3, the DNA is TGTGCCAGCCTTAAACCGGGACAGGGCCAGCTCTTCTATGGCTACACCTTC. Protein product: CASLKPGQGQLFYGYTF.

The CDR3 DNA is TGTGCCAGCAGCGTAGATCAGGACCGCACAGATACGCAGTATTTT. Translated: CASSVDQDRTDTQYF. The chain employs TRBV9 and TRBJ2-3; D ambiguous. V lost 0 bases to trimming and J lost 1 base, with 9 bases between them. CDR3 size: 15 residues. Germline V CDR1 and CDR2: SGDLS, YYNGEE.

This clonotype has a handful of counts. This chain uses TRBV20-1 with TRBJ1-1; D ambiguous. The V end was cut by 5 bases, the J end by 0 bases, with 7 bases between. Looked up from germline, CDR1 is DFQATT and CDR2 is SNEGSKA (reference sequence). This CDR3 is 12 amino acids long. The CDR3 region is CSADEMNTEAFF. The CDR3 DNA reads as TGCAGTGCTGACGAGATGAACACTGAAGCTTTCTTT.

The gene calls are TRBV10-3 and TRBJ2-7, with D possibly being TRBD2 (6 bases). V lost 4 bases and J lost 4, with 14 bases in between. Germline CDR1 is ENHRY and CDR2 is SYGVKD. There are 14 residues in the CDR3. This CDR3 reads CAISVWRGPYEQYF. The CDR3 DNA reads as TGTGCCATCAGTGTTTGGCGGGGCCCTTACGAGCAGTACTTC.

The chain couples TRBV7-3 to TRBJ2-5; 9 bases fit TRBD2. Per the germline V gene, CDR1 is SGHTA and CDR2 is FQGTGA. Trimming removed 2 bases from V and 5 bases from J; junction bases left unmatched: 6. The CDR3 has 15 amino acids. The CDR3 DNA reads as TGTGCCAGCAGCTTAGCGGGGGGGCCCGGGGAGACCCAGTACTTC. Translation: CASSLAGGPGETQYF.

The chain joins TRBV12-3 or TRBV12-4 to TRBJ2-6, with unresolved D. The V end lost 6 bases, the J end lost 0 bases, and 9 bases lay between the germline ends. The CDR3 consists of 15 residues. The CDR3 nucleotides are TGTGCCAGCAGCCGTGACACCTCTGGGGCCAACGTCCTGACTTTC. Its protein product is CASSRDTSGANVLTF.

V and J are TRBV7-6 and TRBJ1-4; D uncertain. Per the germline V gene, CDR1 is SGHVS and CDR2 is FNYEAQ. The CDR3 extends over 12 amino acids. V lost 5 bases, J lost 7 bases, and 8 bases lay in between. The CDR3 DNA follows: TGTGCCAGCAGCCCTAACACTGAAAAACTGTTTTTT. Translated, it gives CASSPNTEKLFF.

Only a few counts were recorded for this clonotype. This chain uses TRBV2 with TRBJ1-1, with D possibly matching TRBD1 (5 bases). Germline V lookup: CDR1 SNHLY, CDR2 FYNNEI. There are 13 residues in the CDR3. The V end lost 6 bases, the J end lost 1 base, and 9 bases lay between the germline ends. CDR3 in amino acids: CASSGQPNTEAFF. The CDR3 coding sequence is TGTGCCAGCAGCGGACAACCGAACACTGAAGCTTTCTTT.

This clonotype is labeled medium-sized (0.01 to 0.1%). The V and J genes are TRBV6-4 and TRBJ1-1; D gene uncertain. Germline V lookup: CDR1 MRHNA, CDR2 SNTAGT. This CDR3 region has 15 residues. The V and J ends lost 11 bases and 3 bases respectively, with 22 bases between them. The CDR3 reads CAPARWVLGYTEAFF. The CDR3 DNA is TGTGCCCCCGCCAGATGGGTCTTAGGGTACACTGAAGCTTTCTTT.

The chain is built from TRBV4-1 and TRBJ2-6; the match to TRBD1 covers 11 bases. Trimming at V came to 6 bases and at J to 0 bases, leaving 13 bases not matched to a gene. The CDR3 extends over 20 amino acids. CDR1 is MGHRA, CDR2 YSYEKL, per germline. The CDR3 loop reads CASSPKLAGQGGSGANVLTF. The DNA for the CDR3 is TGCGCCAGCAGTCCAAAACTCGCGGGACAGGGGGGCTCTGGGGCCAACGTCCTGACTTTC.